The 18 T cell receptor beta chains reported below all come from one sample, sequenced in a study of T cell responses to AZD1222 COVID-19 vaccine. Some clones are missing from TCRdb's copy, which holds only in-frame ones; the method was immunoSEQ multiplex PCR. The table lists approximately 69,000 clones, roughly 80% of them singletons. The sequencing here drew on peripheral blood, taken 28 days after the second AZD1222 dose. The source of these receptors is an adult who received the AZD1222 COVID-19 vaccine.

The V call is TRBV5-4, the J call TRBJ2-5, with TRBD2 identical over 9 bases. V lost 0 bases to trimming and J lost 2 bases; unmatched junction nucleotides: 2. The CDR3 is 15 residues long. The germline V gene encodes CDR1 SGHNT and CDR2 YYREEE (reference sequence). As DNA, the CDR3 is TGTGCCAGCAGCTTGGATACTAGCGGGCAAGAGACCCAGTACTTC. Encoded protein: CASSLDTSGQETQYF.

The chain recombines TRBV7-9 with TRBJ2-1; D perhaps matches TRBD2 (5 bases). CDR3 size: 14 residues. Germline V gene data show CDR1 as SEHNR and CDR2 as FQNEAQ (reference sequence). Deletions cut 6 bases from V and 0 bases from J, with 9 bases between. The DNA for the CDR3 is TGTGCCAGCAGACGGGAAAGCTCCTACAATGAGCAGTTCTTC. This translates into CASRRESSYNEQFF. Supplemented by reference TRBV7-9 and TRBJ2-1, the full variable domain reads DTGVSQNPRHKITKRGQNVTFRCDPISEHNRLYWYRQTLGQGPEFLTYFQNEAQLEKSRLLSDRFSAERPKGSFSTLEIQRTEQGDSAMYLCASRRESSYNEQFFGPGTRLTVL.

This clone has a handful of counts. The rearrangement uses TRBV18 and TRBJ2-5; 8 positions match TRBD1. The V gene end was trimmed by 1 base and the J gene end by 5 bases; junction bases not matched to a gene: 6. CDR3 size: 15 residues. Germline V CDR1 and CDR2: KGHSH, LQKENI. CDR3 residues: CASSPRQGARETQYF. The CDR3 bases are TGTGCCAGCTCACCACGGCAGGGGGCGAGGGAGACCCAGTACTTC. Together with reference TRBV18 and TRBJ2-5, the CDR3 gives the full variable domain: NAGVMQNPRHLVRRRGQEARLRCSPMKGHSHVYWYRQLPEEGLKFMVYLQKENIIDESGMPKERFSAEFPKEGPSILRIQQVVRGDSAAYFCASSPRQGARETQYFGPGTRLLVL.

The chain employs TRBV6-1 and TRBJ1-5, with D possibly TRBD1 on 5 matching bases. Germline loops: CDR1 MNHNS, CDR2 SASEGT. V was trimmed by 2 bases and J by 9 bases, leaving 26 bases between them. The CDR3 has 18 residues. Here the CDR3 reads CASSEPVFSQGVRRPQHF. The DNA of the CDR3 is TGTGCCAGCAGTGAACCAGTCTTCTCTCAGGGCGTCCGGCGGCCCCAGCATTTT.

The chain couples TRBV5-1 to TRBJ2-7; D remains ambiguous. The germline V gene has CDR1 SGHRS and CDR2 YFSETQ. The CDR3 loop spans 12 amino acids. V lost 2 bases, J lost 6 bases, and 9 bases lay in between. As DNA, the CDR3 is TGCGCCAGCAGCTTTTCAAACTCCGAGCAGTACTTC. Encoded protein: CASSFSNSEQYF.

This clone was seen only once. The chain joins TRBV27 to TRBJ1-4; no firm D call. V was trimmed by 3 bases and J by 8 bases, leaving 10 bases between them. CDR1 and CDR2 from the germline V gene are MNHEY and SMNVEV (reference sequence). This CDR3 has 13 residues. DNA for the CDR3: TGTGCCAGCAGTTTTAACGGTGGGGAAAAACTGTTTTTT. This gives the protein CASSFNGGEKLFF.

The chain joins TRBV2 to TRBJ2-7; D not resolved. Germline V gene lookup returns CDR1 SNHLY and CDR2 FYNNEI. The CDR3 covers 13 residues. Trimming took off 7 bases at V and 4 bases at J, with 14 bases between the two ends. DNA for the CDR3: TGTGCCAGCAACTCAGGAAGGGATTACGAGCAGTACTTC. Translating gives CASNSGRDYEQYF.

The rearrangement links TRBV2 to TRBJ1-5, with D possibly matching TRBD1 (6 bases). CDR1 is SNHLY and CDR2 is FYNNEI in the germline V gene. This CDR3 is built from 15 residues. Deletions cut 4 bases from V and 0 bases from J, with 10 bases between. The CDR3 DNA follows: TGTGCCAGCAGTGCTCGGGACATTAGCAATCAGCCCCAGCATTTT. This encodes CASSARDISNQPQHF.

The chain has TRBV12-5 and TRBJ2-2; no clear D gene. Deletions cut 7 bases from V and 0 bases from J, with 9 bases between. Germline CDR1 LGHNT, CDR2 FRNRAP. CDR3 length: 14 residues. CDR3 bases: TGTGCTAGTGCCTCCCCAGCGAACACCGGGGAGCTGTTTTTT. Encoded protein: CASASPANTGELFF.

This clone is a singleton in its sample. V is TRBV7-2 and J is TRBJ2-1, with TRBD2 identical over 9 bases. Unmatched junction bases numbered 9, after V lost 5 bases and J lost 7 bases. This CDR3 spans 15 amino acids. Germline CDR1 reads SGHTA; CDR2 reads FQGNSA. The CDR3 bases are TGTGCCAGCAGCCTATCTAGCGGGGCCCAGAATGAGCAGTTCTTC. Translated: CASSLSSGAQNEQFF.

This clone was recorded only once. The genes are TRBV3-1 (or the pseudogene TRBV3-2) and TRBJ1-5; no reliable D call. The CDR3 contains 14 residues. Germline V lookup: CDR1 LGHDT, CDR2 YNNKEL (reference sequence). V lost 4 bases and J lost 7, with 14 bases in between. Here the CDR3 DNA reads TGTGCCAGCAGCCCTCCGGGGAGCGGGCAGCCCCAGCATTTT. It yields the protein CASSPPGSGQPQHF.

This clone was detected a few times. The CDR3: CAISVDPADGYTF. The CDR3 DNA reads TGTGCCATCAGTGTAGACCCGGCGGATGGCTACACCTTC. The V gene is TRBV10-3, the J gene TRBJ1-2; D uncertain. The V and J ends lost 4 bases and 6 bases respectively, with 12 bases between them. Per germline, CDR1 ENHRY and CDR2 SYGVKD. The CDR3 is made up of 13 amino acids.

CDR3 DNA sequence: TGTGCCAGTAGTACCATACCGGGACAGATGAACACTGAAGCTTTCTTT. As protein: CASSTIPGQMNTEAFF. The V call is TRBV19, the J call TRBJ1-1, with 7 positions matching TRBD1. The V gene end was trimmed by 4 bases and the J gene end by 0 bases; junction bases not matched to a gene: 8. In germline, CDR1 is LNHDA, CDR2 SQIVND (reference sequence). The CDR3 covers 16 residues.

CDR3 bases: TGTGCCACCTCCTGGGACCACAATCAGCCCCAGCATTTT. Amino acid sequence: CATSWDHNQPQHF. The chain is built from TRBV27 and TRBJ1-5; D may be TRBD1 (5 bases). The CDR3 is made up of 13 amino acids. Germline V gene sequence: CDR1 MNHEY, CDR2 SMNVEV (reference sequence). Between the trimmed V and J ends, which lost 10 bases and 3 bases, there was a span of 13 bases.

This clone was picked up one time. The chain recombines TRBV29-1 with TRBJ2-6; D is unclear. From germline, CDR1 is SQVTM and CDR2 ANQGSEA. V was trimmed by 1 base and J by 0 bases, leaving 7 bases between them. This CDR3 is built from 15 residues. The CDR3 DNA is TGCAGCGTTGAAGGCCAGAGCTCTGGGGCCAACGTCCTGACTTTC. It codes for CSVEGQSSGANVLTF.

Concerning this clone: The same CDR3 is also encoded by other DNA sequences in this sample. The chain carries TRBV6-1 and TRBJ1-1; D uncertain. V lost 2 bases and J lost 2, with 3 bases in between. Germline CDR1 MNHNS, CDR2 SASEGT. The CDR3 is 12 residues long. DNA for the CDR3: TGTGCCAGCAGTGAACTTAACACTGAAGCTTTCTTT. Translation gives CASSELNTEAFF.

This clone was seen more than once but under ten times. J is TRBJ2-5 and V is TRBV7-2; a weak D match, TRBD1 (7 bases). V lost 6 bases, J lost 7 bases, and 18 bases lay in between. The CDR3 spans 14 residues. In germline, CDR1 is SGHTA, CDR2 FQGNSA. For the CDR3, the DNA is TGTGCCAGCAGAGTTGGAGGGGGCGGTAGGACCCAGTACTTC. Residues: CASRVGGGGRTQYF.

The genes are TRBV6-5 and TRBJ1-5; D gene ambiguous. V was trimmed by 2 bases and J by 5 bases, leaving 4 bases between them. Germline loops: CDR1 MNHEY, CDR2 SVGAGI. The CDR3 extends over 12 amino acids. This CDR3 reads CASSYSDQPQHF. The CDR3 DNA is TGTGCCAGCAGTTACAGTGATCAGCCCCAGCATTTT.